This TCR beta chain was recovered during a study of cytomegalovirus exposure and HLA in healthy donors (dated by TCRdb to the late 2010s). Context from the whole study: In an earlier analysis of 450 to 750 of the donors, 250 to 350 Gb of sequence data and just under 120 million unique TCR beta sequences from roughly 200 million T cells were reported. The number of typed donors differed by locus: roughly 629-630 for A, B, C, DRB1 and DQB1; 522 for DQA1; 600 to 610 for DPA1; and some 450 for DPB1. To predict cytomegalovirus infection status, the study brought together high-throughput TCR immunosequencing, statistical association of individual TCRs with disease status, and machine learning. An early release covering roughly 580 HLA-typed donors comprised 250 to 350 gigabases of sequencing data and roughly 86 million unique TCR sequences. Roughly 5 DR-DQ haplotypes were treated as single units for association and clustering because of strong linkage in the cohort. The study aimed to test whether signatures of past pathogen exposure could be identified by cataloging public T cell receptors. HLA typing covered class I and class II loci at four-digit resolution. An earlier analysis of some 500 of the donors used high-throughput TCR beta sequencing to judge whether each TCR beta V gene segment behaved as functional or pseudogenic. Every repertoire in the discovery cohort had been generated on one and the same sequencing platform. A later analysis re-analyzed previously published TCR beta repertoires from about 600 donors and added high-resolution HLA genotyping to study TCR occurrence patterns. Donor age, sex, ethnicity and CMV serostatus were collected together with the repertoire data. The study profiled the T cell repertoires of under 850 subjects by immunosequencing and related them to cytomegalovirus serostatus. A later genetic analysis used genome-wide SNP genotypes for 398 of the 666 donors, treating that subset as a discovery cohort. Besides the first cohort of approximately 710 subjects, a separate validation cohort made up of 95 to 150 different subjects was used. Of the approximately 400 genotyped donors, roughly 85% fell in the genetic ancestry cluster associated with self-reported Caucasian donors. Across around 400 genotyped donors of the cohort, an average of roughly 250,000 unique TCR beta nucleotide sequences per donor were sequenced, and roughly a sixth of those sequences were non-productive. Rather than using new phenotypic data, the later analysis identified candidate immune exposures from TCR beta sequences and from how often those sequences occurred across donors. General study outcomes and caveats: CMV serostatus was the only immune exposure information available for the cohort. At a false discovery rate of 0.05, a later analysis linked fewer than 20,000 TCR beta sequences to specific HLA alleles. In vitro tests confirmed that a few of the cytomegalovirus-associated TCR beta chains recognize cytomegalovirus antigens. HLA typing was unavailable for some donors at each locus, so association tests used only the typed subset. In a later genetic analysis, a missense DCLRE1C variant was associated with V-gene and J-gene trimming of TCR beta chains, and the association was replicated in an independent cohort. In a later analysis, most CMV-associated TCR beta chains were found to appear HLA-restricted, with HLA associations seemingly driven largely by CMV exposure. In a later analysis, HLA-associated TCR beta chains were found to be more clonally expanded and to have lower generation probabilities than equally common non-associated chains. In an earlier analysis of some 500 of the donors, most TCR beta V segments were observed in productive rearrangements about 87% or about 30% of the time, broadly matching IMGT annotations. In a later analysis, the rate of TCR association differed among HLA loci, with DRB1 alleles having the most associated TCRs and HLA-C alleles having the fewest. Only TCR beta chains were sequenced in this cohort, and the absence of alpha or paired-chain data limited detectable features. A further reported finding was that TCR beta sequences accurately predicted the HLA-A and HLA-B alleles for most subjects in the first cohort. According to a later analysis, parvovirus B19, influenza, CMV and Epstein-Barr virus appeared linked to several top co-occurrence clusters. The study listed 150 to 200 TCR beta chains as associated with cytomegalovirus. Assigning TCR associations to individual alleles was difficult when HLA alleles, especially DR and DQ, strongly co-occurred. A group of highly shared sequence variants was considered likely to be a technical artifact of the sequencing pipeline. Cytomegalovirus status was reported to be diagnosed by the classifier with high specificity and sensitivity in both the original and validation cohorts. Because the 87-base-pair reads could not distinguish some IMGT-functional V segments, including TRBV6-2 and TRBV6-3, those segments were excluded. Linkage disequilibrium might explain the correlated functional status among segregating V segments, but an unknown experimental factor could not be ruled out. Most TCR sequences were seen in very few donors, while some public TCRs were found in many individuals. The authors suggested that the approach could potentially be generalized to other disease states and immunological phenotypes. In a later genetic analysis, fewer N-insertions in productive TCRs were reported among donors in an Asian-associated ancestry cluster than the roughly 670-donor mean. The presence/absence analyses assumed that sequencing depth was roughly uniform across donors, and that assumption may not be true. Because counts were too low, seventeen rarely observed V segments, including chromosome 9 orphons, were excluded from the earlier analysis of 587 of the donors.

The CDR1 and CDR2 encoded by the germline V gene are MDHEN and SYDVKM. V is clipped by 2 bases and J by 8 bases, and the sequence between their germline boundaries is 12 bases long. From the cysteine up to the phenylalanine, the CDR3 has a length of 13 residues. Only CDR3 DNA remains: 39 bases, in frame from the first base. The receptor library was made with the immunoSEQ multiplex PCR assay. For the multiplex PCR, a mixture combining 60 forward primers for TCR Vbeta segments and 13 reverse primers for TCR Jbeta segments was used. A multiplex PCR assay on genomic DNA amplified the CDR3 region of rearranged TCR beta genes. On the Illumina HiSeq System, the amplified TCR beta libraries were sequenced as 87-base-pair reads. The authors processed their data as follows. Across the 600 to 700 repertoires, a later analysis counted some 81 million unique TCR beta chains, approximately 12 million of which were shared by at least two donors. Raw reads were error-corrected and collapsed into unique sequences by a nearest-neighbor algorithm in which closely related sequences were merged to remove PCR and sequencing errors. Alignment of CDR3 sequences to IMGT reference sequences was used to assign V, D and J gene segments. For a sequence to be retained, a match of at least six nucleotides to both a V gene segment and a J gene segment was required. Rearrangements were called productive when the CDR3 lacked stop codons and stayed in frame with V and J; all others were non-productive. CDR3 was defined according to IMGT convention as the region running from the second conserved V-encoded cysteine to the conserved J-encoded phenylalanine. The earlier analysis of about 640 of the donors excluded any sequence lacking an unambiguous match to a single V gene segment. An earlier analysis of around 600 of the donors classified V segments as functional when productive rearrangements were above 56.7% and as segregating when the standard deviation between donors was above 5%. To diagnose cytomegalovirus status from the catalog of TCR beta chain sequences, a statistical classification framework was built. V and J gene assignment, in a later analysis, came from comparing TCR nucleotide sequences with IMGT/GENE-DB human TR gene sequences. The TCRdist pipeline was used in a later analysis to assign CDR3 sequences and most-parsimonious VDJ recombination scenarios. A later analysis defined each TCR beta chain by its CDR3 amino acid sequence plus V-gene family, and excluded reads lacking a unique V-gene family. To address suspected cross-contamination and a sequencing artifact, a later analysis removed 592 highly shared, low-generation-probability nucleotide sequences. In a later analysis, a clonal expansion index was calculated for each public chain from normalized within-repertoire ranks of inferred template counts. In a later analysis, generation probabilities were computed with a VDJ recombination model fitted to out-of-frame rearrangements, and the resulting probabilities were checked against IGoR. In a later analysis, TCR-TCR, TCR-HLA and TCR-CMV co-occurrence was scored with hypergeometric tests, and a repertoire-size bias correction was applied to TCR pairs. False discovery rates were estimated in a later analysis by permuting HLA or CMV assignments 20 times. A later analysis grouped co-occurring TCRs with DBSCAN, adding TCRdist sequence similarity when clustering within HLA-allele-positive subsets. Repertoires with fewer than 30,000 or more than 120,000 public chains were left out of co-occurrence clustering, as were five repertoires with anomalous nucleotide sharing. This immuneACCESS table, as held by TCRdb, lists in-frame sequences with V and J called but not all clones. Of the missing ones, under half trace to an unresolved V gene in checked studies; the others have no known cause. D and trimming were read from the DNA, whereas the V and J calls and clone size are those reported in that table. This sample comprises about 120,000 clones, about four fifths of them detected only once. The ten largest make up 3.6% of the sample.

Points on this clone: This clone's antigen is unknown. No base quality values were provided; no much bigger clone lies one nucleotide off.

The cohort comprised fewer than 700 healthy bone marrow donors. All cohort members were sampled while nominally healthy, although unrecorded immune exposures were likely present. The donor was CMV seropositive and was included in the group of 270 or so seropositive cohort members. A peripheral blood sample was collected from each donor, and TCR beta sequencing was performed on peripheral blood mononuclear cells. Genomic DNA extraction from the blood cell samples was performed with the Qiagen DNeasy Blood Extraction Kit. Here the chain combines TRBV28 and TRBJ1-2; TRBD1 is perhaps the D gene, given 6 matching bases. This clonotype was sampled from a woman aged 40 to 49 in good health and CMV-seropositive. The sequencing sample was made of PBMCs. CDR3 loop: CASSLRLTGGYTF. The sequenced DNA is TGTGCCAGCAGTTTACGCCTAACAGGGGGCTACACCTTC.